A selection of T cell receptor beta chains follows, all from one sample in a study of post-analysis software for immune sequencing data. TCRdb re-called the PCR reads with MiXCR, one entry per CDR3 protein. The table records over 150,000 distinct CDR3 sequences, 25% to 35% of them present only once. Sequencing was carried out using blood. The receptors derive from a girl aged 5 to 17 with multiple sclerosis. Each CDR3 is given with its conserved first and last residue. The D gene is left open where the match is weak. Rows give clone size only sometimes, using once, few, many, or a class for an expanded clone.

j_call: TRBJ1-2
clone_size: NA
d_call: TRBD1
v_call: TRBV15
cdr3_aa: CATSRRTGSGYTF
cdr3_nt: TGTGCCACCAGCAGACGGACAGGATCCGGCTACACCTTC

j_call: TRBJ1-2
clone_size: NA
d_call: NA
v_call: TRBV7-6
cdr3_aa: CASSPLSSTNYGYTF
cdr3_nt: TGTGCCAGCAGCCCCCTCAGTTCGACTAACTATGGCTACACCTTC

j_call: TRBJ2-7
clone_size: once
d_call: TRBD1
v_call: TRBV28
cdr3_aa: CASRGLTGCPSYEQYF
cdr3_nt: TGTGCCAGCAGGGGATTGACAGGGTGTCCCTCCTACGAGCAGTACTTC

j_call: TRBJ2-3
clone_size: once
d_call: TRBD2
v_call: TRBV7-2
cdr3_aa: CAGSRTSGRAFTDTQYF
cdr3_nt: TGTGCCGGCAGCCGTACTAGCGGGAGGGCCTTCACAGATACGCAGTATTTT

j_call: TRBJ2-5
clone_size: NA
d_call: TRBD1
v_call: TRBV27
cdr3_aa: CASSSFYRGPAGETQYF
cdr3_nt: TGTGCCAGCAGTTCCTTCTACAGGGGACCGGCGGGAGAGACCCAGTACTTC

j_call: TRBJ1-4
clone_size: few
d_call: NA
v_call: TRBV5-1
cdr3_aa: CASTPGAQRSNEKLFF
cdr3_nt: TGCGCCAGCACCCCGGGGGCTCAAAGGTCCAATGAAAAACTGTTTTTT

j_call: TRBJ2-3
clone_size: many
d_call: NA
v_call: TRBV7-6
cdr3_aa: CASSFLASEVAGDTQYF
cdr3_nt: TGTGCCAGCAGCTTTCTAGCTAGCGAAGTCGCAGGGGATACGCAGTATTTT

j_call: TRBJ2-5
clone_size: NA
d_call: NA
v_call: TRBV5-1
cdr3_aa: CASTTLGLVGETQYF
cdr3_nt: TGCGCCAGCACGACTCTGGGGTTGGTAGGGGAGACCCAGTACTTC

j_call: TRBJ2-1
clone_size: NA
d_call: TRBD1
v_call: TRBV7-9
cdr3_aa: CTSSPGTDNEQFF
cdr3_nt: TGTACCAGCAGCCCCGGGACAGACAATGAGCAGTTCTTC

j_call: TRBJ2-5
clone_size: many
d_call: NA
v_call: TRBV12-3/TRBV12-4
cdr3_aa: CASSLTTPPGETQYF
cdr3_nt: TGTGCCAGCAGCCTTACAACACCTCCGGGAGAGACCCAGTACTTC

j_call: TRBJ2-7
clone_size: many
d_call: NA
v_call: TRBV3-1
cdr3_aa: CASSQRSTGEQYF
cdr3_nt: TGTGCCAGCAGCCAAAGGTCTACCGGCGAGCAGTACTTC